This TCR beta chain is from a study of technical replicates of blood from a few donors. Sequencing used immunoSEQ multiplex PCR; TCRdb keeps in-frame clones, though not all of them. The data contain 15,000 or so clones, 80% to 90% of them seen just once; the ten biggest clones take up over 9%. CDR3 size: 15 residues. Germline V gives CDR1 SGHRS, CDR2 YFSETQ. The V gene end was trimmed by 2 bases and the J gene end by 1 base; junction bases not matched to a gene: 3. V is TRBV5-1 and J is TRBJ1-1; 9 bases match TRBD1. This sequence was found in a human donor in good health. Sequencing was performed on PBMCs. The CDR3 spells CASSFTGGGNTEAFF. The DNA of the CDR3 is TGCGCCAGCAGCTTTACAGGGGGCGGGAACACTGAAGCTTTCTTT.